The 27 T cell receptor beta chains below all came from one sample that was sequenced in a study of T cell responses to AZD1222 COVID-19 vaccine. Clones were read by immunoSEQ multiplex PCR, and TCRdb kept only the in-frame ones, dropping some. The repertoire has some 150,000 clones, about 90% of them found once; the top ten carry around 5%. This specimen consisted of peripheral blood, obtained on day 0 of AZD1222 vaccination. These receptors came from an adult in good health.

The chain uses TRBV4-2 and TRBJ1-5; D is possibly TRBD1 (6 bases). V lost 1 base, J lost 7 bases, and 11 bases lay in between. The CDR3 runs to 14 residues. Germline CDR1 reads LGHNA; CDR2 reads YNFKEQ. The CDR3 loop is CASSQVGGLQPQHF. CDR3 DNA: TGTGCCAGCAGCCAAGTGGGGGGCCTACAGCCCCAGCATTTT.

The chain is built from TRBV4-3 and TRBJ2-1; 8 bases are shared with TRBD2. CDR1 and CDR2 from the germline V gene are LGHNA and YSLEER. With V trimmed by 2 bases and J by 10 bases, 10 bases remained unmatched. CDR3 size: 15 residues. CDR3 bases: TGCGCCAGCAGCCAAAACCCGGGACTAGAGTCGGAGCAGTTCTTC. Translation gives CASSQNPGLESEQFF.

V and J are TRBV7-2 and TRBJ2-5; D gene ambiguous. Germline-derived CDR1 and CDR2 are SGHTA and FQGNSA. This CDR3 comprises 12 residues. V was shortened by 5 bases and J by 5 bases, with 9 bases between the two germline ends. CDR3 DNA sequence: TGTGCCAGCAGCCCCCGCGGTGAGACCCAGTACTTC. Translating gives CASSPRGETQYF.

The J gene is TRBJ2-5, the V gene TRBV9; D is unclear. The V gene's germline CDR1 is SGDLS and CDR2 YYNGEE. The CDR3 is made up of 13 amino acids. Deletions cut 0 bases from V and 5 bases from J, with 8 bases between. The CDR3 DNA sequence: TGTGCCAGCAGCGTAGTTGATGGGGAGACCCAGTACTTC. Encoded protein: CASSVVDGETQYF.

This clone appeared a single time. The chain couples TRBV6-5 to TRBJ1-5; no clear D gene. Germline V CDR1 and CDR2: MNHEY, SVGAGI. Trimming stripped 6 bases from V and 4 bases from J, with 16 bases between. This CDR3 region has 15 residues. The CDR3 nucleotides are TGTGCCAGCAGACCTACCGGGTACGGGAATCAGCCCCAGCATTTT. Translation gives CASRPTGYGNQPQHF.

The V call is TRBV14, the J call TRBJ2-3; TRBD2 agrees at 7 bases. The V gene's germline CDR1 is SGHDN and CDR2 FVKESK. The trim removed 1 base at V and 5 bases at J, leaving 6 bases unmatched. CDR3 size: 15 residues. CDR3 residues: CASSQVGREGDTQYF. Written as DNA, the CDR3 is TGTGCCAGCAGCCAAGTGGGCAGGGAGGGAGATACGCAGTATTTT.

The gene calls are TRBV15 and TRBJ2-2; 8 nucleotides line up with TRBD2. The CDR3 runs to 18 residues. From germline, CDR1 is LNHNV and CDR2 YYDKDF (reference sequence). Trimming took 0 bases from V and 1 from J; bases not matched to a gene: 7. CDR3 bases: TGTGCCACCAGCAGAGATGGCACTAGCGGTTTGAACACCGGGGAGCTGTTTTTT. Residues: CATSRDGTSGLNTGELFF.

The rearrangement joins TRBV7-9 to TRBJ1-1, with unresolved D. V lost 1 base and J lost 1, with 10 bases in between. CDR3 length equals 15 residues. The germline gives CDR1 SEHNR, CDR2 FQNEAQ (reference sequence). As DNA, the CDR3 is TGTGCCAGCAGCTTAGGCGGGGTCCAGAACACTGAAGCTTTCTTT. It is translated as CASSLGGVQNTEAFF.

The rearrangement joins TRBV7-9 to TRBJ2-2; no reliable D call. This CDR3 is 14 amino acids long. Germline loops: CDR1 SEHNR, CDR2 FQNEAQ (reference sequence). The V and J ends lost 5 bases and 2 bases respectively, with 9 bases between them. The CDR3 DNA reads as TGTGCCAGCAGCCTAGAGCTAAACACCGGGGAGCTGTTTTTT. Translation: CASSLELNTGELFF.

This chain links TRBV19 with TRBJ2-7; 7 positions match TRBD2. In germline, CDR1 is LNHDA, CDR2 SQIVND (reference sequence). The CDR3 is 15 amino acids. The V gene end was trimmed by 4 bases and the J gene end by 0 bases; junction bases not matched to a gene: 6. The CDR3 DNA follows: TGTGCCAGTAGTACCCTGCGGGAGAACTCCTACGAGCAGTACTTC. This codes for CASSTLRENSYEQYF.

The CDR3 protein is CASSVQGFIGTEAFF. In nucleotides, the CDR3 is TGTGCCAGCAGCGTACAGGGGTTTATCGGCACTGAAGCTTTCTTT. The chain joins TRBV7-2 to TRBJ1-1; 7 bases agree with TRBD1. V shed 5 bases, J shed 4 bases, and the junction held 10 bases outside the gene matches. The CDR3 is 15 residues long. CDR1 and CDR2 (germline): SGHTA, FQGNSA.

In nucleotides, the CDR3 is TGTGCCACCAGCGGCTTGAGGCAAGATACGCAGTATTTT. Residues: CATSGLRQDTQYF. This chain uses TRBV15 with TRBJ2-3; unclear D gene. Germline assignment: CDR1 LNHNV and CDR2 YYDKDF (reference sequence). The CDR3 is 13 residues long. V was clipped by 5 bases and J by 5 bases, with 11 bases between them.

V usage is TRBV2 and J usage is TRBJ2-3; D not resolved. Germline loops: CDR1 SNHLY, CDR2 FYNNEI. There are 11 residues in the CDR3. V lost 7 bases to trimming and J lost 14 bases, with 16 bases between them. CDR3 sequence: CASKDPQTPYF. CDR3 sequence (DNA): TGTGCCAGCAAAGACCCACAGACCCCGTATTTT.

CDR3 bases: TGCGCCAGCAGCTTCGTAGCGGGGAGCACGAGTGAGCAGTTCTTC. Protein product: CASSFVAGSTSEQFF. This rearrangement joins TRBV5-1 to TRBJ2-1; 8 nucleotides agree with TRBD2. This CDR3 comprises 15 residues. Germline-derived CDR1 and CDR2 are SGHRS and YFSETQ. Trimming cost V 2 bases and J 9 bases; bases outside gene matches: 10.

The CDR3 DNA is TGCGCCAGCAGCCAAGGACTAGGAATAAGCACAGATACGCAGTATTTT. It specifies CASSQGLGISTDTQYF. The rearrangement links TRBV4-3 to TRBJ2-3, with a tentative D call TRBD2 (6 bases). Trimming pared 1 base from V and 0 bases from J, leaving 11 bases between. Germline V CDR1 and CDR2: LGHNA, YSLEER. The CDR3 sequence is 16 residues long.

The chain combines TRBV6-2 or TRBV6-3 with TRBJ1-2; D uncertain. V gave up 6 bases and J gave up 3 bases, with 17 bases separating them. The germline gives CDR1 MNHEY, CDR2 SVGEGT. This CDR3 is 15 amino acids long. Here the CDR3 DNA reads TGTGCCAGCAGCCCCGGGCGGTACTTAGACTATGGCTACACCTTC. Translating it yields CASSPGRYLDYGYTF.

The chain couples TRBV12-3 or TRBV12-4 to TRBJ1-2; D is ambiguous. Trimming pared 3 bases from V and 2 bases from J, leaving 7 bases between. There are 13 residues in the CDR3. The CDR3 DNA reads as TGTGCCAGCAGTTTCCCGCGGAACTATGGCTACACCTTC. This encodes CASSFPRNYGYTF.

This clone was seen only once. This chain uses TRBV19 with TRBJ1-2; TRBD1 might be the D (6 bases). CDR1 is LNHDA, CDR2 SQIVND, per germline (reference sequence). The CDR3 sequence is 13 residues long. V lost 7 bases and J 9 bases, leaving 18 bases between the germline ends. In nucleotides, the CDR3 is TGTGCCAGTACTCTAGAGGGGGTCTCGAGCTACACCTTC. Translating it yields CASTLEGVSSYTF.

This chain uses TRBV2 with TRBJ1-4; TRBD1 agrees at 9 bases. With 4 bases clipped from V and 5 bases from J, the junction kept 5 bases outside the gene matches. Germline V gene sequence: CDR1 SNHLY, CDR2 FYNNEI. The CDR3 totals 15 residues. In nucleotides, the CDR3 is TGTGCCAGCAGTGGACAGGGGGGGGAGAATGAAAAACTGTTTTTT. As protein: CASSGQGGENEKLFF.

The V and J genes are TRBV28 and TRBJ2-7, with 8 bases lining up with TRBD1. The germline CDR1 and CDR2 sequences are MDHEN and SYDVKM. The CDR3 runs 15 residues. After removal of 6 bases from V and 7 bases from J, the junction contained 14 bases not matched to a gene. The CDR3 here is CASSISGTGSGEQYF. CDR3 sequence (DNA): TGTGCCAGCAGCATCTCCGGGACAGGCTCGGGGGAGCAGTACTTC.

The V and J genes are TRBV21-1 and TRBJ1-1; the DNA was not compared with TRBD1, the D call given in the table. TRBV21-1 is listed as a pseudogene. CDR3 length: 15 amino acids. CDR3 loop: CADKRTDTTEPEAFF. In DNA form, the CDR3 reads TGTGCCGACAAGCGGACAGATACAACCGAGCCTGAAGCTTTCTTT.

The chain carries TRBV5-1 and TRBJ2-7; possibly TRBD2 for D (6 bases). The V end lost 2 bases, the J end lost 4 bases, and 16 bases lay between the germline ends. From germline, CDR1 is SGHRS and CDR2 YFSETQ. This CDR3 has 15 residues. The CDR3 DNA reads as TGCGCCAGCAGCTTCACGGGACTGTTGGCGTACGAGCAGTACTTC. As protein: CASSFTGLLAYEQYF.

The V and J genes are TRBV19 and TRBJ1-4, with D possibly matching TRBD1 (5 bases). The germline V and J ends were trimmed by 7 bases and 2 bases, with 14 bases remaining between them. The CDR3 consists of 15 residues. The germline gives CDR1 LNHDA, CDR2 SQIVND (reference sequence). In DNA, the CDR3 is TGTGCCAGTACCCCCTGGGGGGGTACTAATGAAAAACTGTTTTTT. As protein: CASTPWGGTNEKLFF.

This chain connects TRBV7-2 to TRBJ1-4; no reliable D call. This CDR3 has 14 amino acids. CDR1 is SGHTA and CDR2 is FQGNSA in the germline V gene. The V and J ends lost 7 bases and 8 bases respectively, with 17 bases between them. CDR3 residues: CASTHSSGREKLFF. CDR3 DNA: TGTGCCAGCACCCACTCATCGGGGAGAGAAAAACTGTTTTTT.

The CDR3 reads CASSLGRNYEQYF. The CDR3, as DNA: TGTGCCAGCAGCTTAGGCAGGAATTACGAGCAGTACTTC. The rearrangement joins TRBV7-6 to TRBJ2-7; no firm D call. Per the germline V gene, CDR1 is SGHVS and CDR2 is FNYEAQ. This CDR3 has 13 amino acids. V shed 1 base and J shed 4 bases, with 8 bases lying between them.

The rearrangement uses TRBV24-1 and TRBJ2-1; D uncertain. V was trimmed by 2 bases and J by 4 bases, leaving 2 bases between them. The CDR3 length is 12 residues. Per the germline V gene, CDR1 is KGHDR and CDR2 is SFDVKD. The CDR3 region has the DNA TGTGCCACCAGTGATTGGTACAATGAGCAGTTCTTC. Its protein product is CATSDWYNEQFF.

This rearrangement joins TRBV30 to TRBJ1-4; D unresolved. This CDR3 comprises 14 residues. The V end was cut by 4 bases, the J end by 1 base, with 10 bases between. Germline-derived CDR1 and CDR2 are GTSNPN and SVGIG (reference sequence). CDR3 bases: TGTGCCTGGAAGAAGCTGGGAACTAATGAAAAACTGTTTTTT. Protein: CAWKKLGTNEKLFF.